A selection of T cell receptor beta chains follows, all from one sample in a study of T cell clones after liver transplantation. The repertoire was sequenced with immunoSEQ multiplex PCR; TCRdb's copy has only in-frame clones and lacks some. This sample carries more than 95,000 clones, 75% to 95% of them seen once, and the ten largest clones take around 0.86%. The starting material was CD4+ T cells from blood, obtained 12 months after liver transplant. Every receptor here comes from a human patient who received a liver transplant. Some T cells here may be from the graft donor. The CDR3 runs from the conserved cysteine through the conserved F or W. Each record gives: clone size, D gene, V gene, J gene, CDR3 DNA, CDR3 protein. A D gene is named only where the DNA matches it firmly. For some rows the clone size is stated as once, few or many, or as a class when expanded; others skip it.

clone size: .; D gene: .; V gene: TRBV28; J gene: TRBJ1-4; CDR3 DNA: TGTGCCAGCAGTTTTGGATTCGGGGGAACTAATGAAAAACTGTTTTTT; CDR3 protein: CASSFGFGGTNEKLFF
clone size: few; D gene: .; V gene: TRBV9; J gene: TRBJ1-2; CDR3 DNA: TGTGCCAGCAGCGTATATGGCGCCTGGGGCTACACCTTC; CDR3 protein: CASSVYGAWGYTF
clone size: few; D gene: .; V gene: TRBV5-4; J gene: TRBJ2-7; CDR3 DNA: TGTGCCAGCAGCCTTGGAACCTACGAGCAGTACTTC; CDR3 protein: CASSLGTYEQYF
clone size: once; D gene: .; V gene: TRBV28; J gene: TRBJ1-4; CDR3 DNA: TGTGCCAGCAGTGAAGCGGGGGGCCGTAATGAAAAACTGTTTTTT; CDR3 protein: CASSEAGGRNEKLFF
clone size: .; D gene: .; V gene: TRBV27; J gene: TRBJ2-2; CDR3 DNA: TGTGCCAGCAGTTTAACTGGGTACACCGGGGAGCTGTTTTTT; CDR3 protein: CASSLTGYTGELFF
clone size: .; D gene: .; V gene: TRBV6-1; J gene: TRBJ2-7; CDR3 DNA: TGTGCCAGCAGGATTAACAGGGATTCCTACGAGCAGTACTTC; CDR3 protein: CASRINRDSYEQYF
clone size: .; D gene: TRBD2; V gene: TRBV10-3; J gene: TRBJ2-3; CDR3 DNA: TGTGCCACCGGACTAGGAGGCCACACAGATACGCAGTATTTT; CDR3 protein: CATGLGGHTDTQYF
clone size: .; D gene: .; V gene: TRBV11-2; J gene: TRBJ2-5; CDR3 DNA: TGTGCCAGCAGCTTAGATTTAAAACAACAAGAGACCCAGTACTTC; CDR3 protein: CASSLDLKQQETQYF
clone size: .; D gene: .; V gene: TRBV28; J gene: TRBJ2-7; CDR3 DNA: TGTGCCAGCGGAACCAACGGGGGCGCGAACGAGCAGTACTTC; CDR3 protein: CASGTNGGANEQYF
clone size: .; D gene: TRBD1; V gene: TRBV27; J gene: TRBJ2-6; CDR3 DNA: TGTGCCAGCAGGTTTATGGGGCAGGGGGCAGGTGGGGCCAACGTCCTGACTTTC; CDR3 protein: CASRFMGQGAGGANVLTF
clone size: .; D gene: .; V gene: TRBV13; J gene: TRBJ1-1; CDR3 DNA: TGTGCCAGCACCCTAGGGGTGATGAACACTGAAGCTTTCTTT; CDR3 protein: CASTLGVMNTEAFF
clone size: once; D gene: TRBD1; V gene: TRBV5-1; J gene: TRBJ1-1; CDR3 DNA: TGCGCCAGCAGCTCTGGGACAGGGGCCTGGGCCGTGAACACTGAAGCTTTCTTT; CDR3 protein: CASSSGTGAWAVNTEAFF
clone size: .; D gene: .; V gene: TRBV11-3; J gene: TRBJ1-1; CDR3 DNA: TGTGCCAGCAGCTTAGAAGGTTGGGGAGGGGGTATCACTGAAGCTTTCTTT; CDR3 protein: CASSLEGWGGGITEAFF
clone size: .; D gene: .; V gene: TRBV5-1; J gene: TRBJ2-3; CDR3 DNA: TGCGCCAGCAGCTTGAGTTCCCAGGGGCGAGATACGCAGTATTTT; CDR3 protein: CASSLSSQGRDTQYF
clone size: .; D gene: TRBD2; V gene: TRBV7-2; J gene: TRBJ2-3; CDR3 DNA: TGTGCCAGCAGCTTCAGCCTAGCGGAAAGCACAGATACGCAGTATTTT; CDR3 protein: CASSFSLAESTDTQYF
clone size: .; D gene: TRBD1; V gene: TRBV28; J gene: TRBJ1-1; CDR3 DNA: TGTGCCAGCAGCCCAGGGGGCTGGGGGACTGAAGCTTTCTTT; CDR3 protein: CASSPGGWGTEAFF
clone size: few; D gene: .; V gene: TRBV6-5; J gene: TRBJ2-3; CDR3 DNA: TGTGCCAGCAGTTACTCCTTTGGGACAGATACGCAGTATTTT; CDR3 protein: CASSYSFGTDTQYF
clone size: .; D gene: TRBD1; V gene: TRBV28; J gene: TRBJ1-2; CDR3 DNA: TGTGCCAGCAGGACAGGGAACTATGGCTACACCTTC; CDR3 protein: CASRTGNYGYTF
clone size: .; D gene: .; V gene: TRBV6-1; J gene: TRBJ2-7; CDR3 DNA: TGTGCCAGCAGGAATACAGGGCAGCGCGAGCAGTACTTC; CDR3 protein: CASRNTGQREQYF
clone size: once; D gene: .; V gene: TRBV30; J gene: TRBJ2-5; CDR3 DNA: TGTGCCTGGCGTTCCCCTCAAGAGACCCAGTACTTC; CDR3 protein: CAWRSPQETQYF
clone size: .; D gene: TRBD2; V gene: TRBV6-1; J gene: TRBJ2-7; CDR3 DNA: TGTGCCAGCAGTACGACTAGCGGGATGTACGAGCAGTACTTC; CDR3 protein: CASSTTSGMYEQYF
clone size: .; D gene: TRBD1; V gene: TRBV5-6; J gene: TRBJ2-4; CDR3 DNA: TGTGCCAGCAGCCCGGGCCGGGACAGGGGGCGTATCATTCAGTACTTC; CDR3 protein: CASSPGRDRGRIIQYF
clone size: once; D gene: TRBD2; V gene: TRBV29-1; J gene: TRBJ2-2; CDR3 DNA: TGCAGCGTTTTATGGACTAGATTGTCCGGGGAGCTGTTTTTT; CDR3 protein: CSVLWTRLSGELFF
clone size: .; D gene: .; V gene: TRBV6-5; J gene: TRBJ1-3; CDR3 DNA: TGTGCCAGCAGTTACTCACCTGGGGCGACTGGAAACACCATATATTTT; CDR3 protein: CASSYSPGATGNTIYF
clone size: .; D gene: TRBD2; V gene: TRBV28; J gene: TRBJ2-7; CDR3 DNA: TGTGCCAGCAGTTTACGACGCGGGACTACTCAAGGCGAGCAGTACTTC; CDR3 protein: CASSLRRGTTQGEQYF
clone size: .; D gene: .; V gene: TRBV2; J gene: TRBJ2-2; CDR3 DNA: TGTGCCAGCAGTGAGTTTGGGCATGCCGGGGAGCTGTTTTTT; CDR3 protein: CASSEFGHAGELFF
clone size: .; D gene: .; V gene: TRBV5-1; J gene: TRBJ2-3; CDR3 DNA: TGCGCCAGCAGCTTGGGGGCACAAGCGGGCCATACGCAGTATTTT; CDR3 protein: CASSLGAQAGHTQYF
clone size: .; D gene: .; V gene: TRBV15; J gene: TRBJ2-1; CDR3 DNA: TGTGCCACCAGCACACAGGACAGAGCGAAGTTCTTC; CDR3 protein: CATSTQDRAKFF
clone size: .; D gene: .; V gene: TRBV19; J gene: TRBJ2-5; CDR3 DNA: TGTGCCAGTAGTTCTTCGGACCATGAGACCCAGTACTTC; CDR3 protein: CASSSSDHETQYF
clone size: .; D gene: .; V gene: TRBV11-3; J gene: TRBJ2-2; CDR3 DNA: TGTGCCAGCAGCTTAGATAGGATGGGGACCTCGTGGACCGGGGAGCTGTTTTTT; CDR3 protein: CASSLDRMGTSWTGELFF
clone size: .; D gene: .; V gene: TRBV2; J gene: TRBJ1-5; CDR3 DNA: TGTGCCAGCAGGGAGGACAGAAATCAGCCCCAGCATTTT; CDR3 protein: CASREDRNQPQHF
clone size: .; D gene: .; V gene: TRBV28; J gene: TRBJ1-4; CDR3 DNA: TGTGCCAGCAGGGACAGAGGGAATGAAAAACTGTTTTTT; CDR3 protein: CASRDRGNEKLFF
clone size: .; D gene: .; V gene: TRBV11-3; J gene: TRBJ2-3; CDR3 DNA: TGTGCCAGCAGCCCCGGACTTATCACAGATACGCAGTATTTT; CDR3 protein: CASSPGLITDTQYF
clone size: .; D gene: .; V gene: TRBV7-8; J gene: TRBJ2-1; CDR3 DNA: TGTGCCAGCAGCTCAAGGGGGGGCTTGGGTTCCTACAATGAGCAGTTCTTC; CDR3 protein: CASSSRGGLGSYNEQFF
clone size: once; D gene: TRBD1; V gene: TRBV16; J gene: TRBJ2-7; CDR3 DNA: TGTGCCAGCAGCCCGCGGGACAGGGTCCCCTACGAGCAGTACTTC; CDR3 protein: CASSPRDRVPYEQYF
clone size: .; D gene: TRBD2; V gene: TRBV18; J gene: TRBJ2-1; CDR3 DNA: TGTGCCAGCTCACTAGCGGGAGGAAACAATGAGCAGTTCTTC; CDR3 protein: CASSLAGGNNEQFF
clone size: .; D gene: TRBD1; V gene: TRBV5-6; J gene: TRBJ2-3; CDR3 DNA: TGTGCCAGCAGCTTAGGGACAGCGCACACAGATACGCAGTATTTT; CDR3 protein: CASSLGTAHTDTQYF
clone size: .; D gene: TRBD2; V gene: TRBV6-1; J gene: TRBJ2-5; CDR3 DNA: TGTGCCAGCAGTGGAGGACTAGTCCAAGAGACCCAGTACTTC; CDR3 protein: CASSGGLVQETQYF
clone size: .; D gene: .; V gene: TRBV5-1; J gene: TRBJ2-3; CDR3 DNA: TGCGCCAGCAGCTTACTAGCCGGATACACAGATACGCAGTATTTT; CDR3 protein: CASSLLAGYTDTQYF
clone size: .; D gene: .; V gene: TRBV5-1; J gene: TRBJ2-2; CDR3 DNA: TGCGCCAGCAGCTTGGTGGGTAGTGGCGGGGAGCTGTTTTTT; CDR3 protein: CASSLVGSGGELFF
clone size: .; D gene: TRBD2; V gene: TRBV2; J gene: TRBJ2-3; CDR3 DNA: TGTGCCAGCAGTGATGTGTTGGGACTAGCGGGAGAAGATACGCAGTATTTT; CDR3 protein: CASSDVLGLAGEDTQYF
clone size: .; D gene: .; V gene: TRBV6-4; J gene: TRBJ1-1; CDR3 DNA: TGTGCCAGCAGTGCCGAAATGGGAACTGAAGCTTTCTTT; CDR3 protein: CASSAEMGTEAFF
clone size: few; D gene: .; V gene: TRBV7-8; J gene: TRBJ1-3; CDR3 DNA: TGTGCCAGCAGCTCGACTACCTCCGGAAACACCATATATTTT; CDR3 protein: CASSSTTSGNTIYF
clone size: .; D gene: TRBD1; V gene: TRBV28; J gene: TRBJ2-5; CDR3 DNA: TGTGCCAGCAGTTCAATCACATCGGACAGGGCCTACCAAGAGACCCAGTACTTC; CDR3 protein: CASSSITSDRAYQETQYF
clone size: .; D gene: .; V gene: TRBV7-8; J gene: TRBJ2-1; CDR3 DNA: TGTGCCAGCAGCTTAGGAGGCGGGAACTCCTACAATGAGCAGTTCTTC; CDR3 protein: CASSLGGGNSYNEQFF
clone size: .; D gene: TRBD2; V gene: TRBV11-1; J gene: TRBJ2-1; CDR3 DNA: TGTGCCAGCAGCTTAGGGGAGGGCCTCAATGAGCAGTTCTTC; CDR3 protein: CASSLGEGLNEQFF
clone size: .; D gene: .; V gene: TRBV7-2; J gene: TRBJ2-5; CDR3 DNA: TGTGCCAGCAGCTCACAAGAGACCCAGTACTTC; CDR3 protein: CASSSQETQYF
clone size: .; D gene: TRBD1; V gene: TRBV10-3; J gene: TRBJ1-1; CDR3 DNA: TGTGCCACCCAGGGGGACCAAGGGCCCAACACTGAAGCTTTCTTT; CDR3 protein: CATQGDQGPNTEAFF
clone size: .; D gene: .; V gene: TRBV28; J gene: TRBJ1-2; CDR3 DNA: TGTGCCAGCAGTTATCCGCGGGCTTATGGCTACACCTTC; CDR3 protein: CASSYPRAYGYTF
clone size: .; D gene: TRBD1; V gene: TRBV6-5; J gene: TRBJ1-1; CDR3 DNA: TGTGCCTCTTGGGCCGGACAGGTCCATAACACTGAAGCTTTCTTT; CDR3 protein: CASWAGQVHNTEAFF
clone size: .; D gene: .; V gene: TRBV6-1; J gene: TRBJ2-1; CDR3 DNA: TGTGCCAGCAGTGAAGTGGGGGGCAGCTCCTACAATGAGCAGTTCTTC; CDR3 protein: CASSEVGGSSYNEQFF
clone size: .; D gene: .; V gene: TRBV10-2; J gene: TRBJ2-2; CDR3 DNA: TGCGCCAGCAGTCCCGGGGGGAACACCGGGGAGCTGTTTTTT; CDR3 protein: CASSPGGNTGELFF
clone size: .; D gene: TRBD2; V gene: TRBV6-6; J gene: TRBJ2-7; CDR3 DNA: TGTGCCAGCAGTTACTCGCCGGGGACTAGCTACGAGCAGTACTTC; CDR3 protein: CASSYSPGTSYEQYF
clone size: .; D gene: TRBD1; V gene: TRBV9; J gene: TRBJ1-2; CDR3 DNA: TGTGCCAGCAGCGTAGAACAAAACAGGGGGACATTAGGCTACACCTTC; CDR3 protein: CASSVEQNRGTLGYTF
clone size: .; D gene: TRBD1; V gene: TRBV15; J gene: TRBJ2-3; CDR3 DNA: TGTGCCACCAGCCGAGGGGGCAGGGGTACAGATACGCAGTATTTT; CDR3 protein: CATSRGGRGTDTQYF
clone size: .; D gene: TRBD1; V gene: TRBV28; J gene: TRBJ2-7; CDR3 DNA: TGTGCCAGCAGTCCGGGACAGAGCTACGAGCAGTACTTC; CDR3 protein: CASSPGQSYEQYF
clone size: .; D gene: .; V gene: TRBV11-2; J gene: TRBJ2-3; CDR3 DNA: TGTGCCAGCAGCCCAGGGGGGGGCACAGATACGCAGTATTTT; CDR3 protein: CASSPGGGTDTQYF
clone size: .; D gene: TRBD2; V gene: TRBV4-3; J gene: TRBJ2-3; CDR3 DNA: TGCGCCAGCAGCCAAGGATCAAGCGGGAGCGCAGATACGCAGTATTTT; CDR3 protein: CASSQGSSGSADTQYF
clone size: many; D gene: .; V gene: TRBV7-9; J gene: TRBJ2-1; CDR3 DNA: TGTGCCAGCCTCGGGGTCGCGAAGGTTCAGTTCTTC; CDR3 protein: CASLGVAKVQFF
clone size: once; D gene: TRBD1; V gene: TRBV2; J gene: TRBJ2-2; CDR3 DNA: TGTGCCAGCAGTGAAAGGGGACAGGGTTTTCCCGGGGAGCTGTTTTTT; CDR3 protein: CASSERGQGFPGELFF